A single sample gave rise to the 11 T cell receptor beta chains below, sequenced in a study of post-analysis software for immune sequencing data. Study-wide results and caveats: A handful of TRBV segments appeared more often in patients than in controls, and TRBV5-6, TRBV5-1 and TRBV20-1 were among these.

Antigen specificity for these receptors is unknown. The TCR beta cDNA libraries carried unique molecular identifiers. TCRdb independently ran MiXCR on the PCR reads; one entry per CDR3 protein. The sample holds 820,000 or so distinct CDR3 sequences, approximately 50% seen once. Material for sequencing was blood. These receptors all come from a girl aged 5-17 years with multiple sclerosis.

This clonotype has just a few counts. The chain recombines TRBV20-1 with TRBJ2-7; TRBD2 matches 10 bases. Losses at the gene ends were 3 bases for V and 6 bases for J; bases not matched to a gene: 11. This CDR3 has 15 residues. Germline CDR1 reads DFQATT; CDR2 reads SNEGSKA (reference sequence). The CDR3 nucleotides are TGCAGTGCTAGGGGTCTAGCGGGAGTGGGGCTCGAGCAGTACTTC. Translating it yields CSARGLAGVGLEQYF.

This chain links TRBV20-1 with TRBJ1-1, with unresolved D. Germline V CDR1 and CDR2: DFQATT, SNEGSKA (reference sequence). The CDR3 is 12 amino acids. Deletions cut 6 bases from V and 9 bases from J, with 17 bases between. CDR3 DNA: TGCAGTGCCCACCGACTTGGCCTTCAAGCTTTCTTT. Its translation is CSAHRLGLQAFF.

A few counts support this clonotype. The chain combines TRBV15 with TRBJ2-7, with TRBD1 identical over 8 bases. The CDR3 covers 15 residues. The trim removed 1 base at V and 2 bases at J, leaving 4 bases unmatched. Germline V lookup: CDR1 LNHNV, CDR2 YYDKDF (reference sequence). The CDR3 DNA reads TGTGCCACCAGCAGAGGCGGACAGGGACCCTACGAGCAGTACTTC. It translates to CATSRGGQGPYEQYF.

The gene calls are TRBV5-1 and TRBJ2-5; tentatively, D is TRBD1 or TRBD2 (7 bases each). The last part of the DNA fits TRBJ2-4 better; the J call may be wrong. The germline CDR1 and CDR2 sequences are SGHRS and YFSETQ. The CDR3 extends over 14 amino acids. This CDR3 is CASSLAGGTDIQYF. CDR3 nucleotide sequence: TGCGCCAGCAGCTTGGCCGGGGGGACAGACATTCAGTACTTC.

This CDR3 is CASSYRGDSYNEQFF. CDR3 DNA sequence: TGTGCCAGCAGCTACCGGGGGGACTCCTACAATGAGCAGTTCTTC. The chain links TRBV7-3 to TRBJ2-1; TRBD2 agrees at 7 bases. The CDR3 spans 15 residues. The germline V gene encodes CDR1 SGHTA and CDR2 FQGTGA. The V segment lost 4 bases and the J segment 0 bases; nucleotides outside the gene matches: 3.

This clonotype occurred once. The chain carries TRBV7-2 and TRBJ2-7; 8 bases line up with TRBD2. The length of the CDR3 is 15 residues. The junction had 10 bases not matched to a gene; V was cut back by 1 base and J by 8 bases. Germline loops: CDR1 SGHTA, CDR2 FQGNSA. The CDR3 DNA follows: TGTGCCAGCAGCTTAGGCGGGGGGTCGCCCGCGAAGCAGTACTTC. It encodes CASSLGGGSPAKQYF. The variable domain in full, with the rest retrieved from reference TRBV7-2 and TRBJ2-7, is GAGVSQSPSNKVTEKGKDVELRCDPISGHTALYWYRQSLGQGLEFLIYFQGNSAPDKSGLPSDRFSAERTGGSVSTLTIQRTQQEDSAVYLCASSLGGGSPAKQYFGPGTRLTVT.

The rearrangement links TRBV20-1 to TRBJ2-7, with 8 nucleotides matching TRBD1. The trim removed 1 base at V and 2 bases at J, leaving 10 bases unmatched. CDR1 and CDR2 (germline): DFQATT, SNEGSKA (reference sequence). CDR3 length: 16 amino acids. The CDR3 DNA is TGCAGTGCTAGAGCCCCCTGGGGACAGGAAGCCTACGAGCAGTACTTC. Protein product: CSARAPWGQEAYEQYF.

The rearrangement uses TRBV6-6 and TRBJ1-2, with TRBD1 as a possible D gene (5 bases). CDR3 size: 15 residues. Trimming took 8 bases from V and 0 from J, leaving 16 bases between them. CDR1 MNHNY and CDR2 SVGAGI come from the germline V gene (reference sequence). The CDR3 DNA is TGTGCCAGCGAGTTATCAGGGACCTCTAACTATGGCTACACCTTC. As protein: CASELSGTSNYGYTF.

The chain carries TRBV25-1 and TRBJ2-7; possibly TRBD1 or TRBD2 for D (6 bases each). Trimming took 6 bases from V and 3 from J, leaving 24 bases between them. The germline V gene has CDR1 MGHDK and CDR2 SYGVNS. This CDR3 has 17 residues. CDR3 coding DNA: TGTGCCAGCAGCCCACAACCGGGGGCTAGCTGGAGCTACGAGCAGTACTTC. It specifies CASSPQPGASWSYEQYF.

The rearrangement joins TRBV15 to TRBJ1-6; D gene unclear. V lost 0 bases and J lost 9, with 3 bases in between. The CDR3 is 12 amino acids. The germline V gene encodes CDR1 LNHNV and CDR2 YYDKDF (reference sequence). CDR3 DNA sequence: TGTGCCACCAGCAGAGATACTTCACCCCTCCACTTT. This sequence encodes CATSRDTSPLHF.

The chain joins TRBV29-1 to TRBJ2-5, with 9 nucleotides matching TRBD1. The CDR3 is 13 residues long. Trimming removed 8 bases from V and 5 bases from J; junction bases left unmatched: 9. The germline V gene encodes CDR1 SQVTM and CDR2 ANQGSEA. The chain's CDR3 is CSSATGGYETQYF. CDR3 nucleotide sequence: TGCAGCTCAGCTACAGGGGGCTATGAGACCCAGTACTTC.